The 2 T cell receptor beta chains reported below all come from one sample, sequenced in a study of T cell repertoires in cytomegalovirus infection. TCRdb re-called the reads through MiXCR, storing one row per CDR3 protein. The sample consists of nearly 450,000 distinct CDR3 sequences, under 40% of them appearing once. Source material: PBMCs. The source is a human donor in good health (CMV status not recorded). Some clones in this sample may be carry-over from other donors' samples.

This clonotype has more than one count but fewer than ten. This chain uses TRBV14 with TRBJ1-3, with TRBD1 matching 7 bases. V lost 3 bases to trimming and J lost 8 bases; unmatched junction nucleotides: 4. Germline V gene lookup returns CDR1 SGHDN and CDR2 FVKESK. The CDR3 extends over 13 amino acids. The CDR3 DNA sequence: TGTGCCAGCAGCCAGCCAGGGGGACACACCATATATTTT. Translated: CASSQPGGHTIYF.

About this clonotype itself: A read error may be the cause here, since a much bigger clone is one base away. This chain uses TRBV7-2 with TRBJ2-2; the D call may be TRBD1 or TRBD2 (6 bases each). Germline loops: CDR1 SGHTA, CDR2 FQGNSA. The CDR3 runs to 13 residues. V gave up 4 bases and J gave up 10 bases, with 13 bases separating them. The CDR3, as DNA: TGTGCCAGCAGCTACACGGGGGCCGTGGAGCTGTTTTTT. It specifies CASSYTGAVELFF.